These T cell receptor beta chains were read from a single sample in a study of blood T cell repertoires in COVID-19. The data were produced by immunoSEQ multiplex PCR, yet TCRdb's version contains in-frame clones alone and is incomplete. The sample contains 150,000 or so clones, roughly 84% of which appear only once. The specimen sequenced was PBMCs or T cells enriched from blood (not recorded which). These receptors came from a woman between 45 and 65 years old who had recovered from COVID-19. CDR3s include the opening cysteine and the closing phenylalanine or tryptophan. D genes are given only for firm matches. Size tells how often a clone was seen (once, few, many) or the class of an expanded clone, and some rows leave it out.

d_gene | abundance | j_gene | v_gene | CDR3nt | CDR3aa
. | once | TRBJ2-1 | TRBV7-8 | TGTGCCAGCAGCCAACACCTGAATGAGCAGTTCTTC | CASSQHLNEQFF
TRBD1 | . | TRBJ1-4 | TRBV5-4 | TGTGCCAGCAGCTTCACAGGGGCTGAAAAACTGTTTTTT | CASSFTGAEKLFF
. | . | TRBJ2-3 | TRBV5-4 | TGTGCCAGCAGTTCCCGACGACAGTCAGATACGCAGTATTTT | CASSSRRQSDTQYF
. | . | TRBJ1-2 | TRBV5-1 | TGCGCCAGCAGCTTGGGCAGGGTGAATGGCTACACCTTC | CASSLGRVNGYTF
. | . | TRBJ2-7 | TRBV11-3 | TGTGCCAGCAGCGAACACCTTTCCTACGAGCAGTACTTC | CASSEHLSYEQYF
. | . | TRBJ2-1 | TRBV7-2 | TGTGCCAGCAGCTTAGCGCATCCAGGGGCTCTAGCGGAGAGCAATGAGCAGTTCTTC | CASSLAHPGALAESNEQFF
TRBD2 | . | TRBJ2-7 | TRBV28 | TGTGCCAGCAGTTTATCAGTCAGGCTAGCGGGACCCTACGAGCAGTACTTC | CASSLSVRLAGPYEQYF
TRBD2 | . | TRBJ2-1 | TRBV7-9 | TGTGCCAGCAGCTTTTTTAGCGGGAATTACAATGAGCAGTTCTTC | CASSFFSGNYNEQFF
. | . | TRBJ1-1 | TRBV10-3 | TGTGCCATCAGTGGATCGCTAGGGGGCACTGAAGCTTTCTTT | CAISGSLGGTEAFF
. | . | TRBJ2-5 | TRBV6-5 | TGTGCCAGCATCCGCGGAGAGACCCAGTACTTC | CASIRGETQYF
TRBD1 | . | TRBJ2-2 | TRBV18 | TGTGCCAGCTCACCGTGGGACAGGAACACCGGGGAGCTGTTTTTT | CASSPWDRNTGELFF
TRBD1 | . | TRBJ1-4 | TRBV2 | TGTGCCAGCACCTGGGAGGGACAGGGGAATGAAAAACTGTTTTTT | CASTWEGQGNEKLFF
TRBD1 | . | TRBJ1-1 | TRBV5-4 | TGTGCCAGCAGCGTCGGGACAGGGGCACTCACTGAAGCTTTCTTT | CASSVGTGALTEAFF
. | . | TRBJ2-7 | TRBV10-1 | TGCGCCAGCAAATGGTTGGCGGGGACCAGCTCCTACGAGCAGTACTTC | CASKWLAGTSSYEQYF
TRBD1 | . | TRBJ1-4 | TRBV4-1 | TGCGCCAGCAGCCTTTTACAGGGGACTAATGAAAAACTGTTTTTT | CASSLLQGTNEKLFF
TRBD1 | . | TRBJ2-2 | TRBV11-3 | TGTGCCAGCAGCCCCGGGGGGACAGGGGTTACCGGGGAGCTGTTTTTT | CASSPGGTGVTGELFF
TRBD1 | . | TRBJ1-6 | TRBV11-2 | TGTGCCAGCAGCTTAGAATGGACAGGGGTTTCACCCCTCCACTTT | CASSLEWTGVSPLHF
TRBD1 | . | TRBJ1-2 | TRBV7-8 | TGTGCCAGCAGCTCGGGACAGGAGGCCATATCTTTCTATGGCTACACCTTC | CASSSGQEAISFYGYTF
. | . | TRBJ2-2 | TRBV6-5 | TGTGCCAGCAGTCGGCAGGGTGACACCGGGGAGCTGTTTTTT | CASSRQGDTGELFF
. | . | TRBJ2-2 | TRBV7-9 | TGTGCCAGCAGCTTGGGAAGGACAGTTCCGGAGCTGTTTTTT | CASSLGRTVPELFF
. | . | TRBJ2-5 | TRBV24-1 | TGTGCCACCAGTGATACGACTAGTTTAGGGGAGACCCAGTACTTC | CATSDTTSLGETQYF
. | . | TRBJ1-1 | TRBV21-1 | TGTGCCAGCAGCAAAGTATGGGGACAGTCCGACACTGAAGCTTTCTTT | CASSKVWGQSDTEAFF
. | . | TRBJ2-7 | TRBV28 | TGTGCCAGCAGTTCCGGACAGCTAAAATCCTACGAGCAGTACTTC | CASSSGQLKSYEQYF
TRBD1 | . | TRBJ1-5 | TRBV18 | TGTGCCAGCTCAGACAAACAGGGGTCAAATCAGCCCCAGCATTTT | CASSDKQGSNQPQHF
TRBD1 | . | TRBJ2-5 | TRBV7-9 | TGTGCCAGCAGCTTAAGGCCCCGGGACAGCCAGGGGGAGACCCAGTACTTC | CASSLRPRDSQGETQYF
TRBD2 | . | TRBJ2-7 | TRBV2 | TGTGCCGGGACTAGCGGGACGTCTAGAGAGCAGTACTTC | CAGTSGTSREQYF
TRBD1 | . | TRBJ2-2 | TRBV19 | TGTGCCAGTAGTAGCCAGGGGGACACCGGGGAGCTGTTTTTT | CASSSQGDTGELFF
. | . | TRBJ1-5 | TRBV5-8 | TGTGCCAGCAGCCCCTTATGGCAGGAGGGTCAGCCCCAGCATTTT | CASSPLWQEGQPQHF
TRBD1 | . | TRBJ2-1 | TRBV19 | TGTGCCAGTAGTATAGGGACAGGGGTTGGGGATGAGCAGTTCTTC | CASSIGTGVGDEQFF
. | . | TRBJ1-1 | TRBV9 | TGTGCCAGCAGCCCCCAAACAGGGTTGACTGAAGCTTTCTTT | CASSPQTGLTEAFF
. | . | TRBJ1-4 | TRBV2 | TGTGCCAGCAGAGCCCCCAATGAAAAACTGTTTTTT | CASRAPNEKLFF
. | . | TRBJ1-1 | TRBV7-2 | TGTGCCAGCAGCTTAGGGCAGGGGTACACTGAAGCTTTCTTT | CASSLGQGYTEAFF
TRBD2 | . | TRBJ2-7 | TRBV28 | TGTGCCAGCAGCCGGGACTATGGGTCCTACGAGCAGTACTTC | CASSRDYGSYEQYF
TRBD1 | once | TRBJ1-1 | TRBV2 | TGTGCCAGCCGGGAACAGGGGGCGGGCACTGAAGCTTTCTTT | CASREQGAGTEAFF
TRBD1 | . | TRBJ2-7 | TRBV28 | TGTGCCAGCAGTTCGCAGGGACAGTTCCCATTCTACGAGCAGTACTTC | CASSSQGQFPFYEQYF
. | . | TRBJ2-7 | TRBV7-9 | TGTGCCAGCAGCTTAGTGGGGGCGGCAGGCTCACGCGAGCAGTACTTC | CASSLVGAAGSREQYF
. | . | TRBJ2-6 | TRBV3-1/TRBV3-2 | TGTGCCAGCAGCCAAGGCCAGAAAGTCTCTGGGGCCAACGTCCTGACTTTC | CASSQGQKVSGANVLTF
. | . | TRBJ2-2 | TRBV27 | TGTGCCAGCAGTTTATCTAGCGGTGAGGCTAGCGTTACCGGGGAGCTGTTTTTT | CASSLSSGEASVTGELFF
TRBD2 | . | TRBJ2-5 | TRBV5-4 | TGTGCCAGCAGCTTGTTTCGTGCTAGCGGGAGAAAGACGGAGACCCAGTACTTC | CASSLFRASGRKTETQYF
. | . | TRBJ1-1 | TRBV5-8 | TGTGCCAGCAGCTTGTACGGGGGATACATGAACACTGAAGCTTTCTTT | CASSLYGGYMNTEAFF
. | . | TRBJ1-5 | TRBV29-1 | TGCAGCGTCCTCCCCCGGGTTGGACAGCCCCAGCATTTT | CSVLPRVGQPQHF
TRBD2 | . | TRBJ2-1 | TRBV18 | TGTGCCAGCCACGCCCTTTTTAGCGGGAGGGCCAACAATGAGCAGTTCTTC | CASHALFSGRANNEQFF
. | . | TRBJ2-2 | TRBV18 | TGTGCCAGCTCACAGAACGGGAGAGGCACCGGGGAGCTGTTTTTT | CASSQNGRGTGELFF
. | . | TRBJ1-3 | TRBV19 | TGTGCCAGTAGTCACGGGGGTACAAACACCATATATTTT | CASSHGGTNTIYF
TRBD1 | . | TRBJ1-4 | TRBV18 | TGTGCCAGCTCCCGCGGACAGGGGTATGAAAAACTGTTTTTT | CASSRGQGYEKLFF
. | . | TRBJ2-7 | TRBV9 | TGTGCCAGCAGCGTACAGGGGTTCACCTACGAGCAGTACTTC | CASSVQGFTYEQYF
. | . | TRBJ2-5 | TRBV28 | TGTGCCAGCAGTCCCCTGGGAGTTTGGCAGTACTTC | CASSPLGVWQYF